This TCR beta chain derives from a study of vaccination effects on CD4 cells after COVID-19. About this clone itself: What it binds is not known.

V was pared by 1 base and J by 7 bases, with 7 bases between. The CDR3 loop spans 13 amino acids. Germline V gene sequence: CDR1 MNHEY, CDR2 SMNVEV (reference sequence). Ahead of sequencing, the ViraFEST assay grew antigen-specific CD4+ T cells using viral peptide pools. The culture ran for around 10 days before CD4+ T cells were isolated. BNT162b2 vaccine or mRNA-1273 vaccine was given to participants in two doses. The vaccine recipients had no prior SARS-CoV-2 infection, with negative nucleocapsid antibodies. Both day 3 and day 7 saw half the medium replaced with IL-2 medium. Profiling relied on immunoSEQ multiplex PCR, and the TCRdb table lists in-frame clones only, not all of them. The sample shows around 69,000 clones, over 70% of them seen only once.

The sequence came from a human donor who received a COVID-19 vaccine. Sequencing was performed on CD4+ T cells from PBMCs cultured with HCoV-229E spike peptides, taken after COVID-19 vaccination. The chain employs TRBV27 and TRBJ2-2; D uncertain. The CDR3 loop reads CASSLYADGELFF. CDR3 DNA sequence: TGTGCCAGCAGTTTATACGCGGACGGGGAGCTGTTTTTT.